This TCR beta chain was identified in a study of Graves' ophthalmopathy and Graves' hyperthyroidism (dated 2018 in TCRdb). The study in broad terms: Peripheral blood was collected before any treatment was given, at the time of initial diagnosis. To explore V-J signatures that distinguish ophthalmopathy from hyperthyroidism, a discovery set of 100 patients was enrolled, made up of 43 with ophthalmopathy and some 56 with stable hyperthyroidism. In more than five hyperthyroidism patients, T-cell repertoires of thyroid tissue and blood were compared. To tell Graves' ophthalmopathy apart from Graves' hyperthyroidism, and to predict which patients would progress to ophthalmopathy, the study relied on TCR beta repertoire signatures. An independent validation cohort was composed of roughly 18 hyperthyroidism patients and around 16 patients who later progressed from hyperthyroidism to ophthalmopathy. In total, over 130 blood samples were TCR-sequenced: approximately 42 ophthalmopathy, under 80 hyperthyroidism and approximately 17 hyperthyroidism-to-ophthalmopathy patients. Once sampling was done, hyperthyroidism patients were given methimazole at a starting dose of 30 mg daily, while ophthalmopathy patients were given high-dose intravenous methylprednisolone.

Patients with ophthalmopathy had moderately to severely active disease, with a Clinical Activity Score of 3 or more, a NOSPECS grade of 4 or more, and a disease duration of less than 3 months. Patients were excluded if they had other autoimmune diseases, uncontrolled infections, pregnancy or lactation. Diagnosis relied on clinical symptoms, serum thyroxine, TRAb, thyroid ultrasound and orbital computed tomography. Using Ficoll-Paque density gradient centrifugation, PBMCs were isolated from less than 11 ml of fresh peripheral blood. Total RNA was extracted using Trizol reagent, and RNA quality was checked on an Agilent 2100 Bioanalyzer. This clonotype was found a few times. Its antigen specificity is not known. Base quality data are lacking; no much larger clone is found one base away. What the study reported, not specific to this receptor: The 13-signature model separated ophthalmopathy from stable hyperthyroidism with around 90% sensitivity and 81.08% specificity in cross-validation, and 80%/75% in the test set. Sample size was not statistically predetermined, and group allocation was not concealed from the investigators. Most expanded thyroid clonotypes with frequency above 0.001 were also detected in blood, suggesting blood repertoires may reflect the thyroid immune response. In validation, the model predicted ophthalmopathy progression with about 71% sensitivity and 72% to 80% specificity; eleven to twelve predicted patients were CT-confirmed with GO in a median of around 6 months.

TCR beta CDR3 regions were amplified from RNA transcripts for repertoire sequencing. The first round of RT-PCR was done with HTBI primers and the Qiagen OneStep RT-PCR kit, and was followed by a second round of multiplex PCR, then size selection and purification. Sequencing of the libraries was carried out on an Illumina HiSeq2000 in paired-end mode with 100 bp reads. The source study handled its data this way. SOAPnuke was used to process the reads, removing any read that contained adapters or uncalled bases, had a mean Phred below 15, or lacked an exact match to the constant primer or identifier. COPE v1.2.5 was used to merge the high-quality paired reads. Each unique nucleotide sequence was treated as a clonotype, and MiTCR v1.1 was used to align the clonotypes to the IMGT TRB V, D and J references. Analysis was restricted to V-J combinations with a frequency above 0.0001, which covered roughly 99% of repertoires. A TCR clonal expansion and chaos score per V-J combination was defined as the ratio of F50 clonal expansion to chaos observed in the TCRdist matrix. Welch's t-statistics and random forest were used to reduce features to 10 to 15 V-J combinations, which were fed into a naive Bayes classifier. The similarity between thyroid and blood repertoires was quantified using the Morisita-Horn index. TCRdb reran the public reads through fastp at Q25 and MiXCR, keeping productive beta chains. All rows with the same CDR3 protein become a single entry with the most common DNA and genes. Here the V and J calls rest on TCRdb's processing, not on the authors' analysis. In this sample the table shows hundreds of thousands of distinct CDR3 sequences, 45% of which occur a single time. Of the sample, around 43% falls within the top ten clones.

The junction carries 22 bases between V and J, which are trimmed by 5 bases and 2 bases respectively. From a lookup of the germline V gene (reference sequence), CDR1 and CDR2 are SEHNR and FQNEAQ. Reading from cysteine to phenylalanine, the CDR3 counts 17 amino acids. Of all the DNA, just the CDR3 is kept, 51 bases in frame from base 1. Rearrangement joined TRBV7-9 to TRBJ2-7; TRBD2 is a weak D gene call, 5 bases matching. Sequencing was carried out using peripheral blood. The clonotype originates from an adult man with Graves' ophthalmopathy. The CDR3: CASSPTRSGPETYEQYF. The nucleotides read TGTGCCAGCAGCCCCACCCGCAGCGGACCGGAGACCTACGAGCAGTACTTC.